A selection of T cell receptor beta chains follows, all from one sample in a study of cytomegalovirus exposure and HLA in healthy donors. The data were produced by immunoSEQ multiplex PCR, yet TCRdb's version contains in-frame clones alone and is incomplete. Of 150,000 to 200,000 clones listed, approximately 59% are singletons. Specimen: PBMCs. All receptors derive from a man aged 35 to 55 in good health and CMV-seronegative. Each CDR3 is given with its conserved first and last residue. The order of the fields is J gene, clone size, D gene, V gene, CDR3 DNA, CDR3 protein. D genes are given only for firm matches. Clone sizes are given selectively: once, few, many, or a class where the clone is expanded.

TRBJ2-7	.	TRBD1	TRBV30	TGTGCCTGGGGAGCCGGGACAGGGGACTACGAGCAGTACTTC	CAWGAGTGDYEQYF
TRBJ1-3	.	TRBD1	TRBV30	TGTGCCTGGAGCCCTGCGACAGGGGCACTCGGAAACACCATATATTTT	CAWSPATGALGNTIYF
TRBJ2-1	.	.	TRBV27	TGTGCCAGCAGAAGGATCACAGGACGCGTCAATGAGCAGTTCTTC	CASRRITGRVNEQFF
TRBJ1-5	few	.	TRBV4-1	TGCGCCAGCAGCTCGTACGGGGGGGGCCAGCCCCAGCATTTT	CASSSYGGGQPQHF
TRBJ2-2	few	TRBD1	TRBV7-9	TGTGCCAGCAGCTCAGACAGGGGGAGCACCGGGGAGCTGTTTTTT	CASSSDRGSTGELFF
TRBJ2-7	.	.	TRBV29-1	TGCAGCGTTCGTTCCCAGGGGAGCGAGCAGTACTTC	CSVRSQGSEQYF
TRBJ1-1	.	.	TRBV10-3	TGTGCCATCAGTGGGGGTCGGGAAACTGAAGCTTTCTTT	CAISGGRETEAFF
TRBJ2-7	.	TRBD1	TRBV14	TGTGCCAGCAGCCGACGGACAGGAGGCTCCTACGAGCAGTACTTC	CASSRRTGGSYEQYF
TRBJ2-7	.	TRBD1	TRBV5-1	TGCGCCAGCAGCGCCGACAGGGCTGCCTACGAGCAGTACTTC	CASSADRAAYEQYF
TRBJ2-3	.	.	TRBV5-6	TGTGCCAGCAGTGTTAGACTTGGGGCAAGCACAGATACGCAGTATTTT	CASSVRLGASTDTQYF
TRBJ2-7	.	.	TRBV30	TGTGCCTGGAGTCGAGGTCGCGGGGACGAGCAGTACTTC	CAWSRGRGDEQYF
TRBJ2-7	.	.	TRBV28	.	CASSVPPGQGPYEQYF
TRBJ2-2	.	.	TRBV2	TGTGCCAGCTTCCAGGGTTCGAACACCGGGGAGCTGTTTTTT	CASFQGSNTGELFF
TRBJ2-2	.	TRBD2	TRBV5-4	TGTGCCAGCAGTATCGGTGGCGGGAGGAACACCGGGGAGCTGTTTTTT	CASSIGGGRNTGELFF
TRBJ1-2	.	.	TRBV4-2	TGTGCCAGCAGCCAAGGGGGCGGACCAGTCGGCTATGGCTACACCTTC	CASSQGGGPVGYGYTF
TRBJ1-4	.	.	TRBV29-1	TGCAGCGTTGAATTGGGCCGGGAAAAACTGTTTTTT	CSVELGREKLFF
TRBJ2-7	.	TRBD2	TRBV2	TGTGCCAGCAGTGCCCGTACTAGCGGAAAAAACCGATACGAGCAGTACTTC	CASSARTSGKNRYEQYF
TRBJ2-7	.	.	TRBV28	TGTGCCAGCAGCCTCGGAGGCGGGCAGTACTTC	CASSLGGGQYF
TRBJ2-7	.	.	TRBV7-6	TGTGCCAGCAGCCCGGCACTAGGCTGGAGGGTCGCCTACGAGCAGTACTTC	CASSPALGWRVAYEQYF
TRBJ1-6	.	.	TRBV6-1	TGTGCTACCCGTGGGCAGCCGTATAATTCACCCCTCCACTTT	CATRGQPYNSPLHF
TRBJ1-1	.	TRBD1	TRBV30	TGTGCCTGGAGGAACGGGGGGACAGGCTTGAACACTGAAGCTTTCTTT	CAWRNGGTGLNTEAFF
TRBJ1-1	few	.	TRBV6-6	TGTGCCAGCAGTAGAGAGAACACTGAAGCTTTCTTT	CASSRENTEAFF
TRBJ2-1	.	.	TRBV9	TGTGCCAGCAGCGTAGGGGCTGGGGGGGCGTTCTTC	CASSVGAGGAFF
TRBJ1-2	.	.	TRBV5-6	TGTGCCAGCAGCCGGCGTGCGGGGGATTCCTATGGCTACACCTTC	CASSRRAGDSYGYTF
TRBJ1-3	.	.	TRBV7-9	TGTGCCAGCAGCTCCTACGACAGCGGAAACACCATATATTTT	CASSSYDSGNTIYF
TRBJ2-3	many	.	TRBV4-2	TGTGCCAGCAGCCAAGACGGAGGGAGAGGGTCAGATACGCAGTATTTT	CASSQDGGRGSDTQYF
TRBJ2-5	.	TRBD2	TRBV7-3	TGTGCCAGCAGCTTAGGTAGCGGGAGGGGGCAAGAGACCCAGTACTTC	CASSLGSGRGQETQYF
TRBJ2-7	.	TRBD1	TRBV19	TGTGCCAGTAGTATGGGACAGCTGCCTTCCTACGAGCAGTACTTC	CASSMGQLPSYEQYF
TRBJ2-1	many	TRBD2	TRBV28	TGTGCCAGCCGCCCGTCGGCTAGCGGGGGGGCGGGTGAGCAGTTCTTC	CASRPSASGGAGEQFF
TRBJ1-2	.	TRBD1	TRBV18	TGTGCCAGCTCACCGTCGGGACAGGGAACTTATGGCTACACCTTC	CASSPSGQGTYGYTF
TRBJ2-7	.	TRBD1	TRBV2	TGTGCCAGCATTCCTGACGGGACAGCGGCTCAGGTGCAGTACTTC	CASIPDGTAAQVQYF
TRBJ2-3	.	TRBD1	TRBV10-3	TGTGCCATCAGTGAAGGGGGCGCCGAAACAGATACGCAGTATTTT	CAISEGGAETDTQYF
TRBJ1-1	.	TRBD1	TRBV7-3	TGTGCCAGCAGTCTTCGGACAGGGGGCACTGAAGCTTTCTTT	CASSLRTGGTEAFF
TRBJ2-3	.	.	TRBV12-5	TGTGCTAGTGGTGACAACCCGGACTCCACAGATACGCAGTATTTT	CASGDNPDSTDTQYF
TRBJ2-7	few	TRBD1	TRBV19	TGTGCCAGTAGTAAGGGGACAGGGAGCGTCTACGAGCAGTACTTC	CASSKGTGSVYEQYF
TRBJ1-1	.	.	TRBV28	TGTGCCAGCACCTCCTTTCCGAACACTGAAGCTTTCTTT	CASTSFPNTEAFF
TRBJ1-5	.	.	TRBV30	TGTGCCTGGAGCGCTGCGATTAATCAGCCCCAGCATTTT	CAWSAAINQPQHF
TRBJ1-5	.	TRBD1	TRBV28	TGTGCCACCACTACCGGACAGGGAAGTCGCAATCAGCCCCAGCATTTT	CATTTGQGSRNQPQHF
TRBJ2-2	.	TRBD2	TRBV10-3	TGTGCCATCGGTTCGAATAGCGGGGGGTTTACCGGGGAGCTGTTTTTT	CAIGSNSGGFTGELFF
TRBJ2-7	once	.	TRBV7-9	TGTGCCAGCAGCTTATCGTATTTGGGAGAAAGATCCTACGAGCAGTACTTC	CASSLSYLGERSYEQYF
TRBJ2-7	.	.	TRBV7-2	TGTGCCAGCAGCAGGCAGGGCTACGAGCAGTACTTC	CASSRQGYEQYF
TRBJ2-7	few	TRBD1	TRBV6-5	TGTGCCAGCAGGCTACAGGGGCGGTACGAGCAGTACTTC	CASRLQGRYEQYF
TRBJ2-5	.	TRBD2	TRBV5-1	TGCGCCAGCGGCTTACAGGGGACTAGCGGGGAAGAGACCCAGTACTTC	CASGLQGTSGEETQYF
TRBJ2-2	.	.	TRBV10-3	TGTGCCACTTATGGGGGACAAACGAACACCGGGGAGCTGTTTTTT	CATYGGQTNTGELFF
TRBJ1-4	.	TRBD1	TRBV10-3	TGTGCCATCAGCCGGACAGGGGTGGGGCTAGGTAATGAAAAACTGTTTTTT	CAISRTGVGLGNEKLFF
TRBJ2-1	.	TRBD2	TRBV10-3	TGTGCCATCAGTGAGGCGCCGACTAGCGGGAGGGCAGGTAATGAGCAGTTCTTC	CAISEAPTSGRAGNEQFF
TRBJ1-1	.	TRBD1	TRBV25-1	TGTGCCAGCAGTTTGGGACAGTCGAACACTGAAGCTTTCTTT	CASSLGQSNTEAFF
TRBJ2-3	.	.	TRBV5-1	TGCGCCAGCAGCAACCTCCGGGACAACACAGATACGCAGTATTTT	CASSNLRDNTDTQYF
TRBJ2-5	few	TRBD2	TRBV5-1	TGCGCCAGCAGCGGTGGCCTAGCGGGTTTGGCCCAGTACTTC	CASSGGLAGLAQYF
TRBJ2-1	.	TRBD1	TRBV30	TGTGCCTGGAGCCCCGACAGGGTCGCGCAGTTCTTC	CAWSPDRVAQFF
TRBJ2-5	few	.	TRBV12-2	TGTGCAAGTCGCTTTGCGGCACCTCAAGAGACCCAGTACTTC	CASRFAAPQETQYF
TRBJ2-7	once	TRBD1	TRBV27	TGTGCCAGCAGTACCGGGACAGGATCCTACGAGCAGTACTTC	CASSTGTGSYEQYF
TRBJ2-3	few	.	TRBV13	TGTGCCAGCAGCAAAGCCGGAGGGCAGTATTTT	CASSKAGGQYF
TRBJ1-1	few	TRBD1	TRBV6-5	TGTGCCAGCAGTTACTCGAGCGGACAGGATGAAGCTTTCTTT	CASSYSSGQDEAFF